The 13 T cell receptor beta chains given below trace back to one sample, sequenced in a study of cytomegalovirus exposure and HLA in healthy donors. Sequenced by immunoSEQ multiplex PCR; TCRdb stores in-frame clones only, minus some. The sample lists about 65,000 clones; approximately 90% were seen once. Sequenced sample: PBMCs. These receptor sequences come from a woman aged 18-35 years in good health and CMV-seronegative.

CDR3 DNA: TGTGCCAGCATTAGCGGGAGCTACGAGCAGTACTTC. This gives the protein CASISGSYEQYF. The J gene is TRBJ2-7, the V gene TRBV28, with TRBD2 identical over 9 bases. The CDR3 loop spans 12 amino acids. V shed 7 bases and J 3 bases; nucleotides not matched to a gene: 1. The germline V gene has CDR1 MDHEN and CDR2 SYDVKM. Together with reference TRBV28 and TRBJ2-7, the CDR3 gives the full variable domain: DVKVTQSSRYLVKRTGEKVFLECVQDMDHENMFWYRQDPGLGLRLIYFSYDVKMKEKGDIPEGYSVSREKKERFSLILESASTNQTSMYLCASISGSYEQYFGPGTRLTVT.

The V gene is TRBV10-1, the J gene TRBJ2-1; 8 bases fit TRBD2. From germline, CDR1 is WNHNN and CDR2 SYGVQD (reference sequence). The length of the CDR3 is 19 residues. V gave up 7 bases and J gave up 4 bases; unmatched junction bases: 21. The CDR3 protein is CASNPPRWLKAGVYNEQFF. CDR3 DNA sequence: TGCGCCAGCAACCCCCCCAGGTGGTTAAAAGCGGGAGTATACAATGAGCAGTTCTTC.

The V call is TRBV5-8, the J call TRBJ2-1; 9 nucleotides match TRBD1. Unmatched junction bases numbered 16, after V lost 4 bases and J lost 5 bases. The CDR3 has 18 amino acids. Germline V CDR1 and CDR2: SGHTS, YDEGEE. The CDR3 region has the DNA TGTGCCAGCAGCCGGGACAGGGAAGGTTATAGTGAGAACAATGAGCAGTTCTTC. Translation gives CASSRDREGYSENNEQFF.

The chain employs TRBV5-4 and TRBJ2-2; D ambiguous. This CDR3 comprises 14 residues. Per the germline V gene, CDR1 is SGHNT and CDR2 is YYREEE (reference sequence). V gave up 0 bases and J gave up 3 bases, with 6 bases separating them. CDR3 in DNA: TGTGCCAGCAGCTTGGAACAGCACACCGGGGAGCTGTTTTTT. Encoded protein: CASSLEQHTGELFF.

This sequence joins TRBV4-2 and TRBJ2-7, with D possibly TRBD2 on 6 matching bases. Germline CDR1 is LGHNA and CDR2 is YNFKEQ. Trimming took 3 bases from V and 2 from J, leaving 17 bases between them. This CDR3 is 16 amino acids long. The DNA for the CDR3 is TGTGCCAGCAGCCATACCCGACTAGGCGTTGCCTACGAGCAGTACTTC. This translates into CASSHTRLGVAYEQYF.

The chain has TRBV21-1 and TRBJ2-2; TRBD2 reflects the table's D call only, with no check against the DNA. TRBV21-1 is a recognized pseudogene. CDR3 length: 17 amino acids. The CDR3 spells CASSKQMEGSGTGELFF. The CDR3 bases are TGTGCCAGCAGCAAACAAATGGAGGGGTCGGGCACCGGGGAGCTGTTTTTT.

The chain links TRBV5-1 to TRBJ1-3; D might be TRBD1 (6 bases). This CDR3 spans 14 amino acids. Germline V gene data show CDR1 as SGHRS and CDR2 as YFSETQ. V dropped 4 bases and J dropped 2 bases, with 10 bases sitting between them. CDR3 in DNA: TGCGCCAGCAGCGAGGGGGAGCCTGGAAACACCATATATTTT. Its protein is CASSEGEPGNTIYF.

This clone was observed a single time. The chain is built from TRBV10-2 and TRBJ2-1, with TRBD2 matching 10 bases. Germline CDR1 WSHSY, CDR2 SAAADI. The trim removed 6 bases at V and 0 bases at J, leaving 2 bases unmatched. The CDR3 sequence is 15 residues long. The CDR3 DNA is TGCGCCAGCAGCCCTAGCGGGAGCTCCTACAATGAGCAGTTCTTC. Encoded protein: CASSPSGSSYNEQFF.

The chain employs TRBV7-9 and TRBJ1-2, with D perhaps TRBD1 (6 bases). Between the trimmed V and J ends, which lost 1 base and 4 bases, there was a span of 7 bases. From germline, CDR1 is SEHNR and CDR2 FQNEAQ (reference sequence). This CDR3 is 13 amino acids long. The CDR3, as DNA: TGTGCCAGCAGCTTAGGGACAGTCTATGGCTACACCTTC. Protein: CASSLGTVYGYTF. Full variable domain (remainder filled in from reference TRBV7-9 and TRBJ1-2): DTGVSQNPRHKITKRGQNVTFRCDPISEHNRLYWYRQTLGQGPEFLTYFQNEAQLEKSRLLSDRFSAERPKGSFSTLEIQRTEQGDSAMYLCASSLGTVYGYTFGSGTRLTVV.

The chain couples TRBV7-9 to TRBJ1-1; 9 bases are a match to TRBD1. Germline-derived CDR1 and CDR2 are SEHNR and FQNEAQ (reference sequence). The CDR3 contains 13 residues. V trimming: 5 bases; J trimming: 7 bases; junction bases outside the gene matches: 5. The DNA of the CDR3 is TGTGCCAGCAGCGATCCGGGACAGGGTGAAGCTTTCTTT. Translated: CASSDPGQGEAFF.

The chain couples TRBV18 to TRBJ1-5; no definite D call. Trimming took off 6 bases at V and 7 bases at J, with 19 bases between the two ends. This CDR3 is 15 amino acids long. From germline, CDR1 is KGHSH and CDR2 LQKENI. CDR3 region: CASSRETPDKQPQHF. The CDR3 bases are TGTGCCAGCTCGCGGGAAACCCCAGATAAACAGCCCCAGCATTTT.

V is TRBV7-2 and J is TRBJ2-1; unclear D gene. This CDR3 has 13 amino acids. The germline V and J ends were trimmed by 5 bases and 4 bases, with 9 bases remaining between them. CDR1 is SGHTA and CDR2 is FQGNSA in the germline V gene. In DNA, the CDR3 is TGTGCCAGCAGCCCTCCCGGGTACAATGAGCAGTTCTTC. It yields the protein CASSPPGYNEQFF.

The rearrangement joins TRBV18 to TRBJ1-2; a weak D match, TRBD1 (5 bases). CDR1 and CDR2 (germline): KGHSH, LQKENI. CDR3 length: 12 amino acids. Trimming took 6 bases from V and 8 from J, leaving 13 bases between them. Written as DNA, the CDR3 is TGTGCCAGCTCCCTACCACAGGCGGGCTACACCTTC. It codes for CASSLPQAGYTF.